This T cell receptor (beta chain) was sequenced during a study of blood T cells in healthy people across ages. General study points: In older individuals, TCR beta diversity per million T cells was lower, falling roughly linearly with age.

Concerning this clonotype itself: Its matching antigen is unknown.

Germline CDR1 is MNHEY and CDR2 is SVGEGT. Trimming removed 2 bases at V and 4 bases at J, with 5 bases between. The CDR3 extends over 13 amino acids. Together with a sample-barcoded 5' primer, a J-beta primer mix was included in a second PCR lasting about 7 to 12 cycles. TCRdb fed the 5' RACE reads into MiXCR, producing one record per CDR3 protein. The sample consists of some 1,500,000 distinct CDR3 sequences, under 55% of them appearing once. PBMCs, at least 7 million per sample, were isolated. The chain employs TRBV6-2 or TRBV6-3 and TRBJ2-2; D is undetermined. The sequence came from a woman between 18 and 29 years old in good health. The sample comprised blood. CDR3 region: CASSYDGTGELFF. The CDR3 DNA reads TGTGCCAGCAGTTACGATGGCACCGGGGAGCTGTTTTTT.